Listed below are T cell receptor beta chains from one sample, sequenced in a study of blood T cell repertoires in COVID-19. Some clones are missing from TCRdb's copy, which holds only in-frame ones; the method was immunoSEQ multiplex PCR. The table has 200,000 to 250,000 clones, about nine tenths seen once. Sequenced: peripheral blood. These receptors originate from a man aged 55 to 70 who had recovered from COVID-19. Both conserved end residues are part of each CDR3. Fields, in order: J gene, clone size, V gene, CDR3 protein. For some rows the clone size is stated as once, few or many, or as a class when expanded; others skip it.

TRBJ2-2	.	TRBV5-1	CASSLTRWLAGATGELFF
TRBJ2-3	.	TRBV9	CASSVQGEDTQYF
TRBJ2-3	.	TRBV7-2	CASSLGGQLTDTQYF
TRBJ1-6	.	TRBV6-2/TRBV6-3	CASSTGRTGNSPLHF
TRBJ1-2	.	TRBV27	CASRGQGGRGYTF
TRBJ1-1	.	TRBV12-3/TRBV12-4	CASARGGNTEAFF
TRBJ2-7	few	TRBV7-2	CASSLDRVTYEQYF
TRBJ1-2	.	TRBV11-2	CASSLQQGNYGYTF
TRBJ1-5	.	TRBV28	CASSLLGAGQPQHF
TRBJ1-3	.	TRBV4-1	CASSQVQTGGISGNTIYF
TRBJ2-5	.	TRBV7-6	CASSLGVQPRETQYF
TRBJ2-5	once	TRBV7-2	CASSRSPQETQYF
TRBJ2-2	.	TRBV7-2	CASSFDRYTGELFF
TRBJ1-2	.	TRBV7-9	CASSSAKLGAWGYTF
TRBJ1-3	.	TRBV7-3	CASSSGQGGNTIYF
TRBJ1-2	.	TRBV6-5	CASSYSSGIRGYTF
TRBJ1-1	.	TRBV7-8	CASSFPPGQPNTEAFF
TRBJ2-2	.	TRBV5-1	CASSLLTGGNTGELFF
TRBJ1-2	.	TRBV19	CASSGQASRYGYTF
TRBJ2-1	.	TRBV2	CASTTLLNEQFF
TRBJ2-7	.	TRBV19	CASSTPGLAYEQYF
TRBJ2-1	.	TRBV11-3	CASSPTSGSFNEQFF
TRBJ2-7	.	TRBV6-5	CASSLTGAHEQYF
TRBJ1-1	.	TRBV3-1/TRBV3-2	CASRARSTGNTEAFF
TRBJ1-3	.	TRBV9	CASSVVGDTIYF
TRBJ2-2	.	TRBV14	CASSRRGAGELFF
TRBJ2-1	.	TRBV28	CASRGQGYNEQFF
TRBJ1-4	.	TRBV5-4	CASSFQGGHNEKLFF
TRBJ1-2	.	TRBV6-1	CASRGQVKDGYTF
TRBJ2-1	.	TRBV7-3	CASSQGGDNEQFF
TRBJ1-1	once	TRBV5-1	CASSLRTTLNTEAFF
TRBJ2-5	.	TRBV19	CASSPKAGPRETQYF
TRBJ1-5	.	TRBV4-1	CASSQSSNQPQHF
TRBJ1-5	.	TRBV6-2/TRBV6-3	CASSYGGAGNQPQHF
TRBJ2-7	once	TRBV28	CASSPGGGLSYEQYF
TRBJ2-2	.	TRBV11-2	CASSLERGGTGELFF
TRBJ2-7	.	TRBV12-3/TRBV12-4	CASSLGLPYEQYF
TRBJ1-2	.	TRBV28	CASSWGQINYYGYTF
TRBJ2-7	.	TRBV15	CATSREGGLAYEQYF
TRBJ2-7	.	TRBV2	CASRRDSYEQYF
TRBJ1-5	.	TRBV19	CASSVKTDAINSNQPQHF
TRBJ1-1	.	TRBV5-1	CASSLVRGKMNTEAFF
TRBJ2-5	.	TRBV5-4	CASSPGLAGGNQETQYF
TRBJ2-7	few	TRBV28	CASSSLAGDSSYEQYF
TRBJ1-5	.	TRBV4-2	CASSQGPGGGNQPQHF
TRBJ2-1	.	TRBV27	CASSLRLAAGVYEQFF
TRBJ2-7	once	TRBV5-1	CASSSGDSGGSYEQYF
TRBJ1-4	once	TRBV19	CASSRQSVNEKLFF
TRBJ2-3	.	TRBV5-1	CASSLGGWTDTQYF
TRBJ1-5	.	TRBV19	CASSGTGQGGQPQHF
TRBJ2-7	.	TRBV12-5	CASGFINRDRSYEQYF
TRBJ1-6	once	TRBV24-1	CATSDPEQGAKSPLHF
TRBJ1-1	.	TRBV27	CATTRTGANTEAFF
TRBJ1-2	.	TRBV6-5	CASSYSRGGGYGYTF